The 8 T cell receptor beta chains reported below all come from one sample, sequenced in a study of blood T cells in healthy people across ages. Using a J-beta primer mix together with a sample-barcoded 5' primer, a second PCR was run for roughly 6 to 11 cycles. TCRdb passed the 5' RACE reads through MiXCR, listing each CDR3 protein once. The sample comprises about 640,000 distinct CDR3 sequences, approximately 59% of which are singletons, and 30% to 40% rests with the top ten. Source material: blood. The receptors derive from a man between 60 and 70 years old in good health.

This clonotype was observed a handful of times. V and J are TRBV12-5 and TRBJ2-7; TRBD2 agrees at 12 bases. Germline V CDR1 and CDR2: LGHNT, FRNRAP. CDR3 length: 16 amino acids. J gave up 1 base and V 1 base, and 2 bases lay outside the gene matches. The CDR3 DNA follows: TGTGCTAGTGGTTTGGGACTAGCGGGGGCATCCTACGAGCAGTACTTC. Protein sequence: CASGLGLAGASYEQYF. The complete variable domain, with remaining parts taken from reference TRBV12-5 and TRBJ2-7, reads DARVTQTPRHKVTEMGQEVTMRCQPILGHNTVFWYRQTMMQGLELLAYFRNRAPLDDSGMPKDRFSAEMPDATLATLKIQPSEPRDSAVYFCASGLGLAGASYEQYFGPGTRLTVT.

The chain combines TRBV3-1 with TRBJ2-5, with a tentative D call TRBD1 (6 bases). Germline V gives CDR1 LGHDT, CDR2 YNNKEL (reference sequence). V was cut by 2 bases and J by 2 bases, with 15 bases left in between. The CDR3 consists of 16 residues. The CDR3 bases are TGTGCCAGCAGCCAAACCCCCGGGACAAGGCAAGAGACCCAGTACTTC. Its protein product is CASSQTPGTRQETQYF.

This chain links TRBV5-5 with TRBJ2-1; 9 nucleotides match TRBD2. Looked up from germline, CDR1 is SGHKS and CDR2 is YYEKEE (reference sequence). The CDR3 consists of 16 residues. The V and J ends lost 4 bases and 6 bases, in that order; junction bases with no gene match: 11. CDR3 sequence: CASSPPPAGGRNEQFF. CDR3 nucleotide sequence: TGTGCCAGCAGCCCCCCCCCAGCGGGGGGACGCAATGAGCAGTTCTTC. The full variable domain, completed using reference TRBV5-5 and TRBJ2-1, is DAGVTQSPTHLIKTRGQQVTLRCSPISGHKSVSWYQQVLGQGPQFIFQYYEKEERGRGNFPDRFSARQFPNYSSELNVNALLLGDSALYLCASSPPPAGGRNEQFFGPGTRLTVL.

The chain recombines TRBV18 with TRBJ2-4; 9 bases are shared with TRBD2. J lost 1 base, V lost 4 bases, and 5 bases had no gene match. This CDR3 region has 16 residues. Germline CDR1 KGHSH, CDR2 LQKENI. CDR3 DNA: TGTGCCAGCTCACTGCGGGGGGGCCGCGCCAAAAACATTCAGTACTTC. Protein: CASSLRGGRAKNIQYF.

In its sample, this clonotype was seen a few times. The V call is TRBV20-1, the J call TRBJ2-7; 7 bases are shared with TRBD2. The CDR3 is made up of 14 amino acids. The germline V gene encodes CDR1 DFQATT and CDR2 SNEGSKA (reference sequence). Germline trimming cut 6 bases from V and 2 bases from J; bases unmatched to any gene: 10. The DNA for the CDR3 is TGCAGTGCCGATCGAGCGGGGACGGCCTACGAGCAGTACTTC. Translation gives CSADRAGTAYEQYF.

CDR3 bases: TGTGCCAGCAGCAGGACAGTCCACGAGCAGTACTTC. Protein: CASSRTVHEQYF. This chain joins TRBV6-2 or TRBV6-3 and TRBJ2-4; TRBD1 might be the D (6 bases). TRBJ2-7 matches the DNA end more closely, so the J call is doubtful. Germline values: CDR1 MNHEY, CDR2 SVGEGT. The CDR3 is made up of 12 amino acids.

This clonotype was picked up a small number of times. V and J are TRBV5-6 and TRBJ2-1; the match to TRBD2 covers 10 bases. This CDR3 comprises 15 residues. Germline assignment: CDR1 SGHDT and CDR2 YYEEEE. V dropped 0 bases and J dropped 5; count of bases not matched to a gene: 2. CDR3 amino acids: CASSLGLAGDNEQFF. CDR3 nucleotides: TGTGCCAGCAGCTTGGGGCTAGCGGGGGACAATGAGCAGTTCTTC.

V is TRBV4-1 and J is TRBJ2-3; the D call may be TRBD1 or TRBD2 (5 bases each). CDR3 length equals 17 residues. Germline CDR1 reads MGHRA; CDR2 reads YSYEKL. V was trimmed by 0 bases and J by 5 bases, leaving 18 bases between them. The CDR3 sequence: CASSQDPGQGSLDTQYF. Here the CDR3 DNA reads TGCGCCAGCAGCCAAGATCCGGGGCAGGGATCCTTAGATACGCAGTATTTT.